This T cell receptor (beta chain) was sequenced in a study of blood T cell repertoires in COVID-19 (dated by TCRdb to 2020 to 2021). Background for the entire study: Samples covering the acute and convalescent phases of COVID-19 were provided by collaborators in the United States, Italy and Spain. The prospective study material was composed of cDNA or gDNA derived from T cells, B-cell-depleted T cells, or PBMCs. Deeply sampled blood TCRbeta repertoires from subjects exposed to, actively infected with, or recovered from COVID-19 were included in the dataset. The repertoires were released in a freely available public database meant as a resource for research on the immune response to SARS-CoV-2. The samples were drawn from two sources: the first 160 participants of the ongoing ImmuneRACE study, and fewer than 1,500 subjects contributed by 6 global collaborators. The sample metadata nearly always contained a de-identified subject ID, COVID-19 status, age in years and sex. Where available, HLA class I and class II types were taken from metadata supplied by the sample provider and were not determined by assay-based typing. Broad study findings and their caveats: The amount of clinical and demographic metadata varied by source and participant and was provided uncurated.

In regard to this clone: Its specific antigen is unknown. Qualities for individual bases were not recorded, and no much larger clone is one base off.

At one collaborating source in Seattle, patients were enrolled during active infection and were followed longitudinally through the course of disease. Collaborating institutions collected whole blood in K2EDTA tubes following their own protocols. Collaborator samples were shipped for TCRbeta analysis as frozen whole blood, isolated PBMCs, or DNA extracted from either sample type. For CDR1 and CDR2, the germline V gene lists SGHRS and YFSETQ. The CDR3 runs 16 residues from the cysteine to the phenylalanine. Solely the CDR3 DNA is kept, with 48 bases framed from the first base. The germline V end is reduced by 0 bases and the J end by 5 bases; junction bases left unmatched: 9. The immunoSEQ Assay, a bias-controlled multiplex PCR, was used to amplify TCRbeta CDR3 regions from genomic DNA. The paper's processing steps were these. Within the assay, amplification of reference gene primers was used to estimate how many nucleated cells each sample contained. Sequence reads were collapsed and filtered to measure the absolute abundance of every unique TCRbeta CDR3 rearrangement. Productive Simpson clonality was computed per sample as the square root of Simpson's diversity index over productive rearrangements. The table comes from immuneACCESS by way of TCRdb, which keeps in-frame sequences with V and J called. Part of the clones is missing from these tables; in studies checked, under half for an unresolved V gene and the rest for unknown reasons. V and J calls and clone size follow that table, whereas D and trimming were derived from the DNA. Recorded for this sample are some 110,000 clones; approximately 85% of them occurred a single time. 3.2% of the sample is in the top ten clones.

The sample comprised peripheral blood. This receptor was obtained from a woman over 75 with COVID-19, enrolled during active disease. The V gene is TRBV5-1 and the J gene is TRBJ2-7; the junction holds 9 bases that match TRBD2. The CDR3 region reads CASSLAASGISDEQYF. The base sequence is TGCGCCAGCAGCTTGGCCGCTAGCGGGATCAGCGACGAGCAGTACTTC.